The source of this T cell receptor beta chain is a study of control samples from healthy donors and cancer patients (TCRdb year 2020). Measured from the cysteine to the phenylalanine, the CDR3 is 14 residues long. The retained sequence is limited to the CDR3, 42 bases, with the frame set at the first base. Sequences MGHDK (CDR1) and SYGVNS (CDR2) are obtained from the germline V gene. The trim is 8 bases for V and 2 bases for J, with a gap of 16 bases between the germline ends. This clone was seen more than once but under ten times. Its binding antigen is unknown. Base-call qualities are not available, and no considerably larger clone is one nucleotide away. Library preparation employed the immunoSEQ multiplex PCR assay. As stored in TCRdb, this immuneACCESS dataset retains in-frame rearrangements with V and J assigned. A fraction of the clones does not appear; measured against another copy, unresolved V genes explain less than half of the discrepancy, and the remainder lacks a known reason. The table for this sample lists 100,000 to 150,000 clones; 91% of them were counted only once. The ten most abundant clones make up 6% to 8% of the sample.

Material: blood. Here the chain combines TRBV25-1 and TRBJ2-7; the D segment may tentatively be TRBD1 or TRBD2, each giving 6 matched bases. The receptor's source is a woman aged 18-29 years in good health. CDR3 reads: CASGGDKGPYEQYF. In nucleotides, the sequence is TGTGCCAGCGGCGGGGACAAGGGTCCCTACGAGCAGTACTTC.